This T cell receptor beta chain was sequenced in a study of blood T cell repertoires in COVID-19. Produced via immunoSEQ multiplex PCR; TCRdb's table is partial and in-frame only. This repertoire shows about 62,000 clones, 86% found once; its top ten account for approximately 1.2%. This CDR3 has 16 amino acids. Germline V gene lookup returns CDR1 LNHDA and CDR2 SQIVND (reference sequence). The V and J ends lost 4 bases and 6 bases, in that order; junction bases with no gene match: 10. The chain employs TRBV19 and TRBJ2-3; TRBD2 aligns across 10 bases. This receptor was identified in a woman of 80 years or more with acute or convalescent COVID-19. Sequencing input: peripheral blood. The CDR3, as DNA: TGTGCCAGTAGTAAAAGGACTAGCGGAGTGGGGGATACGCAGTATTTT. It yields the protein CASSKRTSGVGDTQYF.